This T cell receptor (beta chain) was identified in a study of T cells in Graves' hyperthyroidism and ophthalmopathy. Study as a whole: At the time of initial diagnosis and before any treatment, peripheral blood was collected.

Graves' hyperthyroidism is called stable when ophthalmopathy does not progress within 18 months. Exclusion of patients followed from uncontrolled infection, other autoimmune disease, pregnancy or lactation. Amplification of TCR beta CDR3 regions was performed using RNA transcripts as template. HTBI primers drove first-round RT-PCR of the TCR CDR3. TCRdb analysed the multiplex PCR reads with MiXCR anew, one entry per CDR3 protein. The table shows about 560,000 distinct CDR3 sequences, with around 15% occurring only once. This clonotype was counted many times. V dropped 6 bases and J dropped 2; count of bases not matched to a gene: 7. CDR1 MNHNS and CDR2 SASEGT come from the germline V gene. This CDR3 has 16 residues.

V and J are TRBV6-1 and TRBJ2-5; TRBD2 aligns across 12 bases. Sample: blood. This sequence was found in a woman aged 18-29 years with Graves' hyperthyroidism. Here the CDR3 reads CASRPGLAGIQETQYF. DNA for the CDR3: TGTGCCAGCAGGCCCGGACTAGCGGGGATACAAGAGACCCAGTACTTC.